This TCR beta chain was identified in a study of Graves' ophthalmopathy and Graves' hyperthyroidism. As for the study in general: Hyperthyroidism is called stable when no ophthalmopathy develops within 18 months of follow-up.

The table lists this clonotype with many counts. V shed 8 bases, J shed 1 base, and the junction held 7 bases outside the gene matches. Germline CDR1 reads SGDLS; CDR2 reads YYNGEE. The CDR3 has 14 residues. The sequenced template was RNA, covering the TCR beta CDR3 region. The first-round RT-PCR employed HTBI primers together with the Qiagen OneStep RT-PCR kit. A multiplex PCR was then performed as the second round. MiXCR, applied by TCRdb to the multiplex PCR reads, yields one record per CDR3 protein. The data contain over a million distinct CDR3 sequences, less than 45% of them singletons. Physicians reached a diagnosis by relying on clinical symptoms, serum thyroxine, TRAb, thyroid ultrasound and orbital computed tomography.

This chain joins TRBV9 and TRBJ2-7; TRBD1 agrees at 9 bases. This TCR came from an adult man with Graves' hyperthyroidism. Material for sequencing was peripheral blood or thyroid tissue (not recorded which). CDR3 bases: TGTGCCAGTAGTGTCGACAGGGGGTCCTACGAGCAGTACTTC. Protein product: CASSVDRGSYEQYF.